The clone carrying this T cell receptor beta chain was detected only a few times. Mouse names are used for the genes. The sequenced fragment ends 4 residues before the CDR3 boundary, so the rest is inferred from the germline J gene. Sorting of pooled cutaneous lymph node cells was based on CD4, CD8alpha, NKG2D, NKG2ACE and other markers. These data originate in a study of CD8+ T cells in alopecia areata. Turning to the study itself: C3H/HeJ graft donors with spontaneous alopecia, aged about 6-12 months, supplied skin that was transplanted onto female C3H/HeJ mice aged 7-10 weeks.

Extraction and reverse transcription of RNA yielded cDNA as the sequencing template. Clones were read by immunoSEQ multiplex PCR, and TCRdb kept only the in-frame ones, dropping some. The specimen has 3,800 or so clones, none found just once. Germline loops: CDR1 GKSSPN, CDR2 SITVG. This CDR3 has 12 amino acids. The TCR originated in a C3H/HeJ mouse with alopecia areata. The mouse strain carries the MHC haplotype H2-k. The chain couples TRBV31 to TRBJ2-7, with TRBD1 identical over 8 bases. Sequences were obtained from CD8+ T cells sorted from a lymph node. CDR3 protein: CAWSLDRDEQYF. The sequenced part of the CDR3 DNA is TGTGCCTGGAGTCTGGACAGGGAT.